Sequencing of this T cell receptor beta chain was carried out in a study of cytomegalovirus exposure and HLA in healthy donors. The data were produced by immunoSEQ multiplex PCR, yet TCRdb's version contains in-frame clones alone and is incomplete. The sample holds 220,000 or so clones, roughly 80% seen once. The V gene's germline CDR1 is GTSNPN and CDR2 SVGIG (reference sequence). This CDR3 region has 14 residues. V lost 1 base and J lost 6; bases outside the gene matches: 5. Remarks on this clone: Its specificity is unknown.

Study conclusions and caveats: Listed as cytomegalovirus-associated were more than 150 TCR beta chains. Rare TCR sequences dominated, though some public TCRs recurred in many donors.

The origin of this receptor is a woman aged 18-30 years in good health and CMV-seronegative. Sequencing input: PBMCs. The chain employs TRBV30 and TRBJ1-4; 7 bases match TRBD1. CDR3 in amino acids: CAWSAPQGDEKLFF. The CDR3, as DNA: TGTGCCTGGAGTGCCCCTCAGGGGGATGAAAAACTGTTTTTT. The whole variable domain, filled in from reference TRBV30 and TRBJ1-4, reads SQTIHQWPATLVQPVGSPLSLECTVEGTSNPNLYWYRQAAGRGLQLLFYSVGIGQISSEVPQNLSASRPQDRQFILSSKKLLLSDSGFYLCAWSAPQGDEKLFFGSGTQLSVL.